Listed here is a single T cell receptor beta chain. No antigen is known for it. This sample was taken from a study of vaccination effects on CD4 cells after COVID-19. After expansion with viral peptide pools in the ViraFEST assay, antigen-specific CD4+ T cells were sequenced. On roughly day 10 of culture, CD4+ T cells were separated out. The cohort was immunized with two doses of either the BNT162b2 or mRNA-1273 vaccine. Vaccine recipients had no previous SARS-CoV-2 infection; their nucleocapsid antibodies were negative. A few million PBMC were placed in each well, which was supplemented with approximately 9.7 IU/ml IL-2 and 8.5 to 10 ug/ml peptides. Cells had half their medium changed to IL-2 medium on days 3 and 7. Libraries were prepared by immunoSEQ multiplex PCR; TCRdb keeps only in-frame clonotypes and omits some of them. The sample lists about 29,000 clones; roughly 74% were seen once. Trimming removed 8 bases from V and 3 bases from J, with 11 bases in between. This CDR3 is built from 13 residues. Looked up from germline, CDR1 is SGHNT and CDR2 is YENEEA.

Findings and caveats of the study: Vaccine- and infection-induced clones showed marked clonal contraction late following vaccination.

This sequence originates from a human donor who received a COVID-19 vaccine. This chain links TRBV11-3 with TRBJ1-5; TRBD1 might be the D (6 bases). This material consisted of CD4+ T cells from PBMCs cultured with HCoV-OC43 spike peptides, taken after COVID-19 vaccination. Subset specified: HCoV-OC43 spike overlapping peptide pool stimulation. The CDR3 region has the DNA TGTGCCAGCTTACAGGGAGACAATCAGCCCCAGCATTTT. Translated: CASLQGDNQPQHF.